Each of the 14 T cell receptor beta chains below was sequenced from the same sample in a study of OX40 agonist ivuxolimab in advanced cancers. Libraries were prepared by immunoSEQ multiplex PCR; TCRdb keeps only in-frame clonotypes and omits some of them. This sample has tens of thousands of clones, with around 87% found just once. The material sequenced was CD4+ or CD8+ T cells sorted from blood, taken in a trial of the OX40 agonist ivuxolimab. The receptors here all came from an adult with an advanced solid tumor such as melanoma, head and neck, liver or kidney cancer.

V usage is TRBV12-5 and J usage is TRBJ1-1; 8 nucleotides align to TRBD1. The CDR3 has 15 residues. V lost 1 base to trimming and J lost 1 base; unmatched junction nucleotides: 2. Germline V gene lookup returns CDR1 LGHNT and CDR2 FRNRAP. CDR3 sequence: CASGLGQGTNTEAFF. The CDR3 DNA is TGTGCTAGTGGTTTGGGACAGGGGACGAACACTGAAGCTTTCTTT.

This clone has a single count. The CDR3 nucleotides are TGTGCCAGCAGCCCGAAGGTTGGACTCTACGAGCAGTACTTC. This sequence encodes CASSPKVGLYEQYF. This chain links TRBV7-9 with TRBJ2-7; a possible D gene is TRBD2 (5 bases). Trimming shortened V by 5 bases and J by 3 bases, and 14 bases separated the two germline ends. CDR3 length: 14 amino acids. Germline-derived CDR1 and CDR2 are SEHNR and FQNEAQ (reference sequence).

The chain recombines TRBV28 with TRBJ2-5; 7 bases map to TRBD1. In germline, CDR1 is MDHEN, CDR2 SYDVKM. The CDR3 covers 14 residues. V shed 6 bases, J shed 1 base, and the junction held 5 bases outside the gene matches. Here the CDR3 reads CASRLTGAQETQYF. The CDR3 DNA reads TGTGCCAGCAGACTTACAGGGGCCCAAGAGACCCAGTACTTC.

The gene calls are TRBV6-5 and TRBJ2-7, with 10 bases lining up with TRBD1. The V and J ends lost 0 bases and 7 bases, in that order; junction bases with no gene match: 6. The CDR3 is 15 amino acids. Germline CDR1 reads MNHEY; CDR2 reads SVGAGI. CDR3 sequence (DNA): TGTGCCAGCAGTTACTCCCGACAGGGGGCTCATGAGCAGTACTTC. This gives the protein CASSYSRQGAHEQYF.

The V and J genes are TRBV5-1 and TRBJ1-4, with D perhaps TRBD1 (6 bases). The CDR3 runs 14 residues. V gave up 4 bases and J gave up 8 bases, with 15 bases separating them. Germline values: CDR1 SGHRS, CDR2 YFSETQ. The CDR3 nucleotides read TGCGCCAGCAGCACGAATCAGGGGCGCGAAAAACTGTTTTTT. It translates to CASSTNQGREKLFF.

Notes on this clone: At the DNA level, this CDR3 is encoded by other sequences in the same sample as well. The genes are TRBV7-3 and TRBJ2-1; TRBD2 matches 12 bases. Trimming removed 4 bases from V and 4 bases from J; junction bases left unmatched: 2. This CDR3 has 15 amino acids. The V gene's germline CDR1 is SGHTA and CDR2 FQGTGA. As DNA, the CDR3 is TGTGCCAGCAGCTCAGGGACTAGCGGGTACAATGAGCAGTTCTTC. Its translation: CASSSGTSGYNEQFF.

V and J are TRBV18 and TRBJ2-3, with D possibly being TRBD2 (6 bases). Trimming took 6 bases from V and 4 from J, leaving 17 bases between them. This CDR3 comprises 15 residues. Per the germline V gene, CDR1 is KGHSH and CDR2 is LQKENI. The CDR3 bases are TGTGCCAGCTCCCCCCCCGGGGGAGTATCAGATACGCAGTATTTT. The encoded protein is CASSPPGGVSDTQYF.

This chain links TRBV10-3 with TRBJ2-7; D ambiguous. Trimming stripped 5 bases from V and 0 bases from J, with 5 bases between. The V gene's germline CDR1 is ENHRY and CDR2 SYGVKD. The CDR3 is made up of 12 amino acids. The CDR3 bases are TGTGCCATCAGTTTGAGCTCCTACGAGCAGTACTTC. Its translation: CAISLSSYEQYF.

The chain employs TRBV28 and TRBJ1-1, with D perhaps TRBD1 (5 bases). Trimming stripped 7 bases from V and 4 bases from J, with 10 bases between. CDR3 length: 12 residues. Germline V gene data show CDR1 as MDHEN and CDR2 as SYDVKM. CDR3 in DNA: TGTGCCAGCAACCAAGGGGTCACTGAAGCTTTCTTT. This codes for CASNQGVTEAFF.

This chain links TRBV28 with TRBJ2-7, with 9 bases fitting TRBD1. The germline V gene encodes CDR1 MDHEN and CDR2 SYDVKM. J was trimmed by 1 base and V by 4 bases; bases with no gene match: 5. This CDR3 is built from 15 residues. CDR3 in DNA: TGTGCCAGCAGTTCGCCACAGGGGGCTTCCTACGAGCAGTACTTC. It encodes CASSSPQGASYEQYF. Using reference TRBV28 and TRBJ2-7 for the parts outside the CDR3, the full variable domain is DVKVTQSSRYLVKRTGEKVFLECVQDMDHENMFWYRQDPGLGLRLIYFSYDVKMKEKGDIPEGYSVSREKKERFSLILESASTNQTSMYLCASSSPQGASYEQYFGPGTRLTVT.

The chain has TRBV5-1 and TRBJ1-2, with TRBD1 matching over 8 bases. This CDR3 contains 13 residues. V shed 5 bases and J 6 bases; nucleotides not matched to a gene: 6. Germline V gene sequence: CDR1 SGHRS, CDR2 YFSETQ. Here the CDR3 reads CASRGTGSHGYTF. CDR3 DNA sequence: TGCGCCAGCAGGGGGACAGGATCGCATGGCTACACCTTC.

The chain uses TRBV19 and TRBJ2-2; possible D gene TRBD2, 5 bases. Germline assignment: CDR1 LNHDA and CDR2 SQIVND (reference sequence). The CDR3 loop spans 15 amino acids. V was pared by 5 bases and J by 1 base, with 11 bases between. This CDR3 reads CASSLPRGNTGELFF. The CDR3 DNA is TGTGCCAGTAGTCTGCCCCGGGGGAACACCGGGGAGCTGTTTTTT.

The V call is TRBV4-2, the J call TRBJ2-3, with D perhaps TRBD2 (6 bases). The germline V gene encodes CDR1 LGHNA and CDR2 YNFKEQ. The CDR3 sequence is 13 residues long. Trimming stripped 4 bases from V and 4 bases from J, with 9 bases between. CDR3 protein: CASSPPGADTQYF. DNA of the CDR3: TGTGCCAGCAGCCCCCCGGGAGCAGATACGCAGTATTTT.

This chain links TRBV7-8 with TRBJ1-4; TRBD1 might be the D (6 bases). The CDR3 is 13 amino acids. The ends were cut back, 5 bases at V and 5 bases at J, with 9 bases in the middle. Germline V gene data show CDR1 as SGHVS and CDR2 as FQNEAQ. The CDR3 reads CASSRTANEKLFF. Here the CDR3 DNA reads TGTGCCAGCAGCCGGACAGCGAATGAAAAACTGTTTTTT.